These T cell receptor beta chains were read from a single sample in a study of blood T cells in healthy people across ages. TCRdb reprocessed the 5' RACE reads with MiXCR, giving one entry per CDR3 protein. The data hold about 1,600,000 distinct CDR3 sequences, with 42% observed a single time. The sequenced sample was blood. The receptors derive from a woman aged 18-29 years in good health. CDR3s include the opening cysteine and the closing phenylalanine or tryptophan. The D gene is left open where the match is weak. Expanded clones are given a class, and other clones once, few, many or no size at all.

>-|TRBJ2-7|TRBV7-2|-
CASRFAQPGQSYEQYF
TGTGCCAGCAGGTTCGCCCAACCGGGACAATCCTACGAGCAGTACTTC
>-|TRBJ1-4|TRBV7-8|-
CASSRSGYDEKLFF
TGTGCCAGCAGCCGATCAGGTTATGATGAAAAACTGTTTTTT
>many|TRBJ1-2|TRBV29-1|-
CSVTDTPQGYTF
TGCAGCGTTACCGACACACCACAGGGCTACACCTTC
>once|TRBJ1-6|TRBV15|-
CATSRDRQLNSPLHF
TGTGCCACCAGCAGAGATCGACAGCTTAATTCACCCCTCCACTTT
>-|TRBJ2-3|TRBV12-3/TRBV12-4|TRBD1
CASSPQGAQADTQYF
TGTGCCAGCAGTCCCCAGGGGGCTCAGGCAGATACGCAGTATTTT
>-|TRBJ2-1|TRBV25-1|-
CASSGNLNEQFF
TGTGCCAGCAGTGGGAACCTCAATGAGCAGTTCTTC
>many|TRBJ1-2|TRBV4-1|-
CASSRDEGTYGYTF
TGCGCCAGCAGCCGGGACGAGGGGACCTATGGCTACACCTTC
>many|TRBJ2-1|TRBV7-3|TRBD1
CASSSGGGNEQFF
TGTGCCAGCAGCTCAGGGGGCGGGAATGAGCAGTTCTTC
>-|TRBJ2-7|TRBV20-1|TRBD2
CSASPGGEQYF
TGCAGTGCTAGTCCGGGAGGGGAGCAGTACTTC
>few|TRBJ2-7|TRBV20-1|TRBD1
CSAGRVGTGTHEQYF
TGCAGTGCTGGCAGGGTCGGGACAGGGACCCACGAGCAGTACTTC